These T cell receptor beta chains were read from a single sample in a study of T cell responses to AZD1222 COVID-19 vaccine. Measured with immunoSEQ multiplex PCR; TCRdb has only the in-frame clones, and not every one. The top ten hold around 5% of the sample, which has about 100,000 clones, 70% to 90% seen once. This specimen consisted of peripheral blood, obtained 28 days after the second AZD1222 dose. All receptors come from an adult who received the AZD1222 COVID-19 vaccine. The CDR3 runs from the conserved cysteine through the conserved F or W. A D gene is named only where the DNA matches it firmly. Some rows have no size entry. The others give once, few or many, or a class for an expanded clone.

J | V | size | D | CDR3 | DNA
TRBJ2-7 | TRBV27 | - | TRBD1 | CASSPGQGYEQYF | TGTGCCAGCAGTCCAGGACAGGGTTACGAGCAGTACTTC
TRBJ2-2 | TRBV18 | once | - | CASSPSRTNTGELFF | TGTGCCAGCTCACCGAGCAGGACGAACACCGGGGAGCTGTTTTTT
TRBJ1-6 | TRBV5-1 | - | TRBD1 | CASSLGQGNSPLHF | TGCGCCAGCAGCTTGGGACAGGGGAATTCACCCCTCCACTTT
TRBJ1-2 | TRBV7-9 | - | TRBD1 | CASSPQTGGGGYTF | TGTGCCAGCAGCCCCCAGACAGGGGGAGGTGGCTACACCTTC
TRBJ2-7 | TRBV5-4 | - | TRBD1 | CASSGIKGTGSYEQYF | TGTGCCAGCAGCGGGATAAAAGGGACAGGCTCCTACGAGCAGTACTTC
TRBJ2-7 | TRBV4-3 | - | - | CASSQDSGSPEQYF | TGCGCCAGCAGCCAAGATTCCGGCTCCCCTGAGCAGTACTTC
TRBJ2-5 | TRBV19 | - | - | CASSRPGQETQYF | TGTGCCAGTAGTAGACCGGGTCAAGAGACCCAGTACTTC
TRBJ1-5 | TRBV28 | - | - | CASSAPQGHSNQPQHF | TGTGCCAGCAGTGCACCGCAGGGCCATAGCAATCAGCCCCAGCATTTT
TRBJ1-6 | TRBV5-4 | - | TRBD1 | CASRFGTGDNSPLHF | TGTGCCAGCAGGTTCGGGACAGGGGATAATTCACCCCTCCACTTT
TRBJ2-7 | TRBV6-5 | - | - | CASSLSGSYEQYF | TGTGCCAGCAGCCTCTCTGGGTCCTACGAGCAGTACTTC
TRBJ1-1 | TRBV25-1 | - | - | CASSDPKAGDTEAFF | TGTGCCAGCAGTGATCCCAAGGCAGGAGACACTGAAGCTTTCTTT
TRBJ1-1 | TRBV29-1 | - | - | CSVLRMDTEAFF | TGCAGCGTTCTTAGAATGGACACTGAAGCTTTCTTT
TRBJ2-7 | TRBV7-7 | - | - | CASSLTDSYEQYF | TGTGCCAGCAGCTTAACGGATTCCTACGAGCAGTACTTC
TRBJ1-1 | TRBV9 | - | TRBD1 | CASSGGTVNTEAFF | TGTGCCAGCAGCGGGGGGACAGTGAACACTGAAGCTTTCTTT
TRBJ2-1 | TRBV27 | - | - | CASSLGSHNEQFF | TGTGCCAGCAGTTTAGGGTCTCACAATGAGCAGTTCTTC
TRBJ1-5 | TRBV7-8 | - | - | CASSSTEPAPSQPQHF | TGTGCCAGCAGCTCCACCGAACCAGCCCCCAGTCAGCCCCAGCATTTT
TRBJ1-5 | TRBV12-3/TRBV12-4 | few | - | CASSFGGYQPQHF | TGTGCCAGCAGTTTCGGCGGGTACCAGCCCCAGCATTTT
TRBJ2-5 | TRBV27 | - | TRBD2 | CASSFLGTSGGADGETQYF | TGTGCCAGCAGTTTTTTAGGGACTAGCGGGGGGGCCGATGGAGAGACCCAGTACTTC
TRBJ2-1 | TRBV7-8 | - | - | CASSPPVGSSYNEQFF | TGTGCCAGCAGCCCCCCGGTGGGGAGCTCCTACAATGAGCAGTTCTTC
TRBJ2-7 | TRBV19 | - | - | CASSPRDPGPYEQYF | TGTGCCAGTAGTCCCCGGGATCCCGGTCCCTACGAGCAGTACTTC
TRBJ2-2 | TRBV6-5 | - | - | CASGIGRNTGELFF | TGTGCCAGCGGAATCGGGAGAAACACCGGGGAGCTGTTTTTT
TRBJ1-4 | TRBV18 | - | - | CASSPRPGRTDEKLFF | TGTGCCAGCTCACCACGTCCGGGGAGGACAGATGAAAAACTGTTTTTT
TRBJ2-1 | TRBV18 | once | TRBD2 | CASSPPGGGNEQFF | TGTGCCAGCTCACCCCCGGGGGGTGGCAATGAGCAGTTCTTC
TRBJ1-6 | TRBV9 | - | - | CASSAPSGGNSPLHF | TGTGCCAGCAGCGCCCCCAGTGGGGGGAATTCACCCCTCCACTTT
TRBJ2-3 | TRBV15 | - | - | CATSNSKTGAWGTQYF | TGTGCCACCAGCAATTCAAAAACGGGGGCTTGGGGTACGCAGTATTTT
TRBJ2-7 | TRBV3-1/TRBV3-2 | - | - | CASSQGGASTKQYF | TGTGCCAGCAGCCAGGGCGGGGCGTCTACGAAGCAGTACTTC
TRBJ2-7 | TRBV28 | once | TRBD1 | CASSLFPGQFYEQYF | TGTGCCAGCAGTTTATTCCCGGGACAGTTCTACGAGCAGTACTTC
TRBJ2-5 | TRBV6-5 | - | TRBD2 | CASSYGAGGLQETQYF | TGTGCCAGCAGTTACGGCGCGGGGGGCCTCCAAGAGACCCAGTACTTC
TRBJ2-7 | TRBV6-2/TRBV6-3 | - | - | CASSYARAGEQYF | TGTGCCAGCAGTTATGCCCGGGCGGGAGAGCAGTACTTC
TRBJ1-3 | TRBV7-9 | - | TRBD1 | CASSSRDRGVPSGNTIYF | TGTGCCAGCAGCTCCCGGGACAGGGGCGTACCGTCTGGAAACACCATATATTTT
TRBJ2-2 | TRBV7-2 | - | TRBD1 | CASSLRDRATGELFF | TGTGCCAGCAGCCTCCGGGACAGGGCCACCGGGGAGCTGTTTTTT
TRBJ1-2 | TRBV28 | - | - | CASSSTDYGYTF | TGTGCCAGCAGTTCTACCGACTATGGCTACACCTTC